Below, 22 T cell receptor beta chains from the same sample are listed, as sequenced in a study of blood T cell repertoires in COVID-19 (dated by TCRdb to 2018 to 2020). Libraries were constructed by the immunoSEQ multiplex PCR assay. TCRdb carries this immuneACCESS record with in-frame sequences only. Its versions omit some clonotypes, under half of them owing to an unresolved V gene in the studies checked, with the rest unexplained. The sample data list some 160,000 clones, and approximately 85% of these were observed just once. The leading ten clones occupy less than 3.5% of the sample. Sample: peripheral blood. The receptor set was obtained from a woman aged 80 or older with COVID-19, enrolled during active disease.

Of note for this clone: Other nucleotide sequences in the sample specify the same CDR3. The CDR3 here is CAWNRGLDQPQHF. The CDR3 DNA reads TGTGCCTGGAACAGGGGGCTTGATCAGCCCCAGCATTTT. The genes are TRBV30 and TRBJ1-5; 9 positions agree with TRBD1. The CDR3 covers 13 residues. V lost 4 bases, J lost 5 bases, and 3 bases stayed unmatched. Looked up from germline, CDR1 is GTSNPN and CDR2 is SVGIG (reference sequence). Supplemented by reference TRBV30 and TRBJ1-5, the full variable domain reads SQTIHQWPATLVQPVGSPLSLECTVEGTSNPNLYWYRQAAGRGLQLLFYSVGIGQISSEVPQNLSASRPQDRQFILSSKKLLLSDSGFYLCAWNRGLDQPQHFGDGTRLSIL.

The V call is TRBV28, the J call TRBJ2-3, with 11 bases matching TRBD1. The CDR3 totals 17 residues. Germline V CDR1 and CDR2: MDHEN, SYDVKM. Germline trimming cut 4 bases from V and 3 bases from J; bases unmatched to any gene: 9. The CDR3 loop is CASSSQTGTGGTDTQYF. The CDR3 bases are TGTGCCAGCAGTTCTCAGACCGGGACAGGGGGAACAGATACGCAGTATTTT.

V is TRBV7-9 and J is TRBJ1-2; maybe TRBD1 (5 bases). Trimming cost V 8 bases and J 2 bases, with 12 bases left between them. CDR1 SEHNR and CDR2 FQNEAQ come from the germline V gene (reference sequence). This CDR3 comprises 13 residues. The CDR3 is CASLGHFNYGYTF. As DNA, the CDR3 is TGTGCCAGCTTGGGGCACTTCAACTATGGCTACACCTTC.

CDR3 amino acids: CASNYWGPLNQPQHF. The CDR3 DNA reads as TGTGCCAGTAATTACTGGGGCCCTCTCAATCAGCCCCAGCATTTT. The rearrangement joins TRBV19 to TRBJ1-5; D might be TRBD1 (5 bases). The CDR3 spans 15 residues. Trimming took off 7 bases at V and 3 bases at J, with 16 bases between the two ends. The germline V gene encodes CDR1 LNHDA and CDR2 SQIVND (reference sequence).

This sequence joins TRBV4-1 and TRBJ2-5; a possible D gene is TRBD1 (6 bases). CDR3 length: 16 residues. V was trimmed by 1 base and J by 2 bases, leaving 14 bases between them. The V gene's germline CDR1 is MGHRA and CDR2 YSYEKL. The CDR3 DNA follows: TGCGCCAGCAGCCAAGTAGGTACAGGGATGCAAGAGACCCAGTACTTC. The encoded protein is CASSQVGTGMQETQYF.

This chain connects TRBV6-6 to TRBJ1-3; tentatively, D is TRBD1 (6 bases). The CDR3 totals 12 residues. The V gene's germline CDR1 is MNHNY and CDR2 SVGAGI (reference sequence). Trimming left V 8 bases short and J 1 base short, with 6 bases between. The CDR3 loop reads CASGTSGNTIYF. CDR3 coding DNA: TGTGCCAGCGGGACATCTGGAAACACCATATATTTT.

This clone was detected once. J is TRBJ2-1 and V is TRBV18, with D perhaps TRBD2 (5 bases). Trimming took 3 bases from V and 9 from J, leaving 6 bases between them. This CDR3 comprises 11 residues. Germline-derived CDR1 and CDR2 are KGHSH and LQKENI. CDR3 nucleotides: TGTGCCAGCTCACCGCGGGTTGAGCAGTTCTTC. Translation: CASSPRVEQFF. The whole variable domain, filled in from reference TRBV18 and TRBJ2-1, reads NAGVMQNPRHLVRRRGQEARLRCSPMKGHSHVYWYRQLPEEGLKFMVYLQKENIIDESGMPKERFSAEFPKEGPSILRIQQVVRGDSAAYFCASSPRVEQFFGPGTRLTVL.

Only one count was recorded for this clone. One end of the junction is discordant with germline, which a read error may explain. The chain employs TRBV15 and TRBJ1-2, with D maybe TRBD1 (6 bases). The V gene's germline CDR1 is LNHNV and CDR2 YYDKDF (reference sequence). The CDR3 has 15 amino acids. This CDR3 reads CATSTWGGDISVEAF. CDR3 nucleotides: TGTGCCACCAGCACCTGGGGGGGGGACATTTCGGTAGAGGCCTTC.

The chain employs TRBV28 and TRBJ1-2; possible D gene TRBD1, 5 bases. The length of the CDR3 is 15 residues. CDR1 and CDR2 (germline): MDHEN, SYDVKM. The ends were cut back, 2 bases at V and 0 bases at J, with 10 bases in the middle. The CDR3 loop is CASSLRGFSNYGYTF. As DNA, the CDR3 is TGTGCCAGCAGTTTAAGGGGATTCTCTAACTATGGCTACACCTTC.

The chain carries TRBV18 and TRBJ2-1; 11 bases are shared with TRBD2. This CDR3 contains 15 residues. Germline V gives CDR1 KGHSH, CDR2 LQKENI. Trimming removed 2 bases from V and 9 bases from J; junction bases left unmatched: 6. This CDR3 reads CASSPGGLAVGEQFF. CDR3 DNA sequence: TGTGCCAGCTCACCAGGGGGACTAGCGGTCGGTGAGCAGTTCTTC. The full variable domain, its missing parts supplied by reference TRBV18 and TRBJ2-1, is NAGVMQNPRHLVRRRGQEARLRCSPMKGHSHVYWYRQLPEEGLKFMVYLQKENIIDESGMPKERFSAEFPKEGPSILRIQQVVRGDSAAYFCASSPGGLAVGEQFFGPGTRLTVL.

The chain combines TRBV7-2 with TRBJ2-3, with unresolved D. The CDR3 is 14 amino acids. Germline CDR1 and CDR2: SGHTA and FQGNSA. Trimming took off 0 bases at V and 2 bases at J, with 6 bases between the two ends. The CDR3 sequence is CASSLAIATDTQYF. The CDR3 region has the DNA TGTGCCAGCAGCTTAGCGATAGCCACAGATACGCAGTATTTT.

The rearrangement joins TRBV5-1 to TRBJ2-1; 7 bases agree with TRBD1. This CDR3 is built from 15 residues. Germline trimming cut 4 bases from V and 10 bases from J; bases unmatched to any gene: 14. Looked up from germline, CDR1 is SGHRS and CDR2 is YFSETQ. The CDR3 DNA reads TGCGCCAGCAGCCCTTTAGGGACAGATCAAGACGAGCAGTTCTTC. It yields the protein CASSPLGTDQDEQFF. Complete variable domain (other parts from reference TRBV5-1 and TRBJ2-1): KAGVTQTPRYLIKTRGQQVTLSCSPISGHRSVSWYQQTPGQGLQFLFEYFSETQRNKGNFPGRFSGRQFSNSRSEMNVSTLELGDSALYLCASSPLGTDQDEQFFGPGTRLTVL.

The V gene is TRBV10-1, the J gene TRBJ1-6; no firm D call. The V gene's germline CDR1 is WNHNN and CDR2 SYGVQD (reference sequence). Trimming pared 6 bases from V and 0 bases from J, leaving 9 bases between. The CDR3 runs to 15 residues. CDR3 nucleotides: TGCGCCAGCAGCTTCTTTAGCTCCTATAATTCACCCCTCCACTTT. Protein product: CASSFFSSYNSPLHF.

The chain uses TRBV4-1 and TRBJ2-3, with a possible D match to TRBD2 (6 bases). Germline V gene data show CDR1 as MGHRA and CDR2 as YSYEKL. The CDR3 contains 17 residues. With 0 bases removed from V and 4 bases from J, the gap between germline ends came to 17 bases. The CDR3 spells CASSQDRRGFIADTQYF. The CDR3 DNA is TGCGCCAGCAGCCAAGATAGGAGGGGCTTTATCGCAGATACGCAGTATTTT.

This clone has only one observation. This chain joins TRBV27 and TRBJ2-7, with TRBD1 matching 9 bases. The germline V gene encodes CDR1 MNHEY and CDR2 SMNVEV (reference sequence). The CDR3 is made up of 16 amino acids. J lost 1 base, V lost 4 bases, and 8 bases had no gene match. The CDR3 DNA follows: TGTGCCAGCAGTTCCCCCTTAGGACAGGGGTCCTACGAGCAGTACTTC. It translates to CASSSPLGQGSYEQYF.

This chain joins TRBV7-2 and TRBJ2-7, with 9 bases identical to TRBD1. The CDR3 loop spans 14 amino acids. The V gene's germline CDR1 is SGHTA and CDR2 FQGNSA. V lost 4 bases and J lost 8; bases outside the gene matches: 9. The CDR3, as DNA: TGTGCCAGCAGCTCTAGGGACAGGGTAGGTCAGCAGTACTTC. Residues: CASSSRDRVGQQYF. Filled out from reference TRBV7-2 and TRBJ2-7, the complete variable domain reads GAGVSQSPSNKVTEKGKDVELRCDPISGHTALYWYRQSLGQGLEFLIYFQGNSAPDKSGLPSDRFSAERTGGSVSTLTIQRTQQEDSAVYLCASSSRDRVGQQYFGPGTRLTVT.

The V gene is TRBV6-5, the J gene TRBJ1-3; tentative D call: TRBD1 (6 bases). CDR3 length equals 15 residues. The germline V gene encodes CDR1 MNHEY and CDR2 SVGAGI. The V gene lost 0 bases and the J gene lost 5 bases, with 11 bases spanning the gap. CDR3 coding DNA: TGTGCCAGCAGTTACTCAGGCAGGGGAAGAAACACCATATATTTT. Translation: CASSYSGRGRNTIYF.

With respect to this clone: The junction departs from the called germline gene at one end, perhaps through a read error. The V and J genes are TRBV7-8 and TRBJ2-5, with 10 bases matching TRBD1. Germline V gene data show CDR1 as SGHVS and CDR2 as FQNEAQ. The CDR3 runs 20 residues. The CDR3 DNA follows: TGTGCCAGCAGCCGTTCCCTTGGGACAGGGGCCCGTTGGCTCCAAGAAACCCAGTACTTC. Protein product: CASSRSLGTGARWLQETQYF.

This clone was recorded only once. V and J are TRBV6-1 and TRBJ2-1; 8 bases fit TRBD2. Trimming removed 2 bases from V and 9 bases from J; junction bases left unmatched: 15. Germline-derived CDR1 and CDR2 are MNHNS and SASEGT. The CDR3 has 17 residues. The CDR3 protein is CASSELPGGASLGEQFF. Written as DNA, the CDR3 is TGTGCCAGCAGTGAATTACCGGGGGGGGCTAGTTTAGGTGAGCAGTTCTTC.

J is TRBJ2-2 and V is TRBV27; the D gene is possibly TRBD1 (5 bases). CDR3 length: 16 residues. CDR1 and CDR2 (germline): MNHEY, SMNVEV (reference sequence). The germline V and J ends were trimmed by 5 bases and 7 bases, with 20 bases remaining between them. This chain's CDR3 is CASSPISRARIGELFF. The CDR3 nucleotides read TGTGCCAGCAGTCCCATCTCCAGGGCTAGGATCGGGGAGCTGTTTTTT.

This clone was detected only once. The chain recombines TRBV5-5 with TRBJ2-5, with TRBD2 matching 10 bases. Trimming cost V 4 bases and J 5 bases; bases outside gene matches: 11. CDR1 is SGHKS and CDR2 is YYEKEE in the germline V gene (reference sequence). The CDR3 loop spans 16 amino acids. The CDR3 is CASSPGVAGGLETQYF. CDR3 bases: TGTGCCAGCAGCCCGGGGGTAGCGGGGGGTTTGGAGACCCAGTACTTC.

The rearrangement links TRBV30 to TRBJ2-3; D possibly corresponds to TRBD1 (5 bases). Germline V gene lookup returns CDR1 GTSNPN and CDR2 SVGIG (reference sequence). The V end was cut by 0 bases, the J end by 11 bases, with 15 bases between. CDR3 length: 13 residues. CDR3 amino acids: CAWSVQVGSWQYF. The CDR3 nucleotides read TGTGCCTGGAGTGTACAGGTGGGGTCGTGGCAGTATTTT.